This TCR beta chain was profiled in a study of cytomegalovirus exposure and HLA in healthy donors. Study-level information: Among over 350 genotyped donors, around 81% fell in the Caucasian-associated ancestry cluster.

60 Vbeta and 13 Jbeta primers were used in PCR. The protocol was immunoSEQ multiplex PCR, while the TCRdb copy is restricted to in-frame clones and leaves out a portion. Here the sample spans about 190,000 clones, around 87% being singletons. Regarding the study as a whole: Reportedly, a later analysis found an Asian-associated ancestry cluster had fewer N-insertions than the roughly 700-donor mean.

In the case of this clone: Its antigen is currently unknown.

The clonotype comes from a man aged 25 to 40 in good health and CMV-seronegative. Sequenced material: PBMCs.

The chain's CDR3 is CASRTRQGAWQPQHF. The CDR3 DNA reads TGTGCCAGCAGAACTCGACAGGGTGCCTGGCAGCCCCAGCATTTT. The chain joins TRBV2 to TRBJ1-5, with 7 positions matching TRBD1. This CDR3 region has 15 residues. V was pared by 6 bases and J by 7 bases, with 12 bases of the junction left unmatched. Germline-derived CDR1 and CDR2 are SNHLY and FYNNEI.